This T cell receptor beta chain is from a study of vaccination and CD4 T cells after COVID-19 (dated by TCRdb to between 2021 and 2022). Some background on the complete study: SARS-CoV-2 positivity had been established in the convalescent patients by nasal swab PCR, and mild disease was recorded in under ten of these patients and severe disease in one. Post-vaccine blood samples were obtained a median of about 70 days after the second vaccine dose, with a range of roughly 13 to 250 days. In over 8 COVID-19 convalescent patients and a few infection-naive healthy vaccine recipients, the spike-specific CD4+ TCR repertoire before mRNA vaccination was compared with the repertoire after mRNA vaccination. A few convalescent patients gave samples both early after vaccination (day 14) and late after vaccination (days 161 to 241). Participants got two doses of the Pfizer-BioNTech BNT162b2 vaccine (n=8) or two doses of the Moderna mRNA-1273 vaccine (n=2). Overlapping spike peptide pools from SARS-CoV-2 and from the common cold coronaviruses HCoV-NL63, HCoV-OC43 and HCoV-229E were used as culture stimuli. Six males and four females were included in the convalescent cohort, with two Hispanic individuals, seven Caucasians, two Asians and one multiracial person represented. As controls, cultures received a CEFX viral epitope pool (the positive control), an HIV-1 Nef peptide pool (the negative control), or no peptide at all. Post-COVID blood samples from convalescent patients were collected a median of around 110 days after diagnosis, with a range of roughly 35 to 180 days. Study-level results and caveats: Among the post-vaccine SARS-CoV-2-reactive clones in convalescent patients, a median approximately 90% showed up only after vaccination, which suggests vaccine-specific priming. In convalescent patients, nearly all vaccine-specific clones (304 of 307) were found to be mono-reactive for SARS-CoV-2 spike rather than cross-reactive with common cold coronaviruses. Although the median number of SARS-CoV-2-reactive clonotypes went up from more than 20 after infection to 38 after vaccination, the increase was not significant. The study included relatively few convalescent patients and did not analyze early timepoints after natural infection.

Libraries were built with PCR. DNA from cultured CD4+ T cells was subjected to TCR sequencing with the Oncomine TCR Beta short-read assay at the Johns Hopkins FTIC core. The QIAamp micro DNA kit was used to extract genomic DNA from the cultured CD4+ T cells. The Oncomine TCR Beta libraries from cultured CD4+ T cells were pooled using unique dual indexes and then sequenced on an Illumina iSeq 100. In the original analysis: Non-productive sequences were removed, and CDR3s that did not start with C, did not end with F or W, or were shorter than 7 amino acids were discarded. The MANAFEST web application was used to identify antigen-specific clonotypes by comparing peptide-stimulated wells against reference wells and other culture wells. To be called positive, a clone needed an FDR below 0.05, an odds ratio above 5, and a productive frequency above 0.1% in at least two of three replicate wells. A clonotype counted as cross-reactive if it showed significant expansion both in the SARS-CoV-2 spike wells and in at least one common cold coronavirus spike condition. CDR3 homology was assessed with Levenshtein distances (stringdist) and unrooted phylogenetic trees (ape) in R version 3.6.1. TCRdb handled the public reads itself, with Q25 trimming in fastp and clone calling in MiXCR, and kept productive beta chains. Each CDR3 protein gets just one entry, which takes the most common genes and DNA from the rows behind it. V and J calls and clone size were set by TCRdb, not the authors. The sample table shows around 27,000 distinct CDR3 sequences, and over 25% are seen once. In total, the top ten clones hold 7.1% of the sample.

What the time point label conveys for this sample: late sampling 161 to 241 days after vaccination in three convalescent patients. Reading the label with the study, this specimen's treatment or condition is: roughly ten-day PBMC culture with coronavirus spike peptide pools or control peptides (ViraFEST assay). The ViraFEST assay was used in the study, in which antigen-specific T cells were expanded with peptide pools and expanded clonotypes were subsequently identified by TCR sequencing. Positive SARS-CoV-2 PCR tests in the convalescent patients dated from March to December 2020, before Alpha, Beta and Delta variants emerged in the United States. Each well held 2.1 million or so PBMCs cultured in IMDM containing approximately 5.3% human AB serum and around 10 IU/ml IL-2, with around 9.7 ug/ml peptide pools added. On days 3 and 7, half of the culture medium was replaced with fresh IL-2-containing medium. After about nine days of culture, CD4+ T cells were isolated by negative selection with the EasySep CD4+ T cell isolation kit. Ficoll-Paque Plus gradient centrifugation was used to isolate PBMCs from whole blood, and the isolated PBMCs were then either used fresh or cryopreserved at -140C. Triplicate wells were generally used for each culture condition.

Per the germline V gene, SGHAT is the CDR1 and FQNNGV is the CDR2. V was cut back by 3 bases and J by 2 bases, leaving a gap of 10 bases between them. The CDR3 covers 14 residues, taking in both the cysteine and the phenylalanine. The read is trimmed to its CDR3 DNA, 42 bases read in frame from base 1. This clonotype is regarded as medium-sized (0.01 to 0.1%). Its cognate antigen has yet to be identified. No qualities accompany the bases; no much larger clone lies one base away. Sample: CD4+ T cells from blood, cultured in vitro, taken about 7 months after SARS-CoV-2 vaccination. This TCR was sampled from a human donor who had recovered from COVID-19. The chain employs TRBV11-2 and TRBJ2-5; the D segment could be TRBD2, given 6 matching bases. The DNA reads TGTGCCAGCAGCTTGACTGGGGGGCAAGAGACCCAGTACTTC. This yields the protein CASSLTGGQETQYF.